A single sample gave rise to the 18 T cell receptor beta chains below, sequenced in a study of T cells in Graves' hyperthyroidism and ophthalmopathy. RNA transcripts were the template for amplifying TCR beta CDR3 regions. An initial round of RT-PCR targeting the TCR CDR3 relied on the HTBI primer set. Via MiXCR, TCRdb re-called the multiplex PCR reads, giving one row per CDR3 protein. The data contain hundreds of thousands of distinct CDR3 sequences, more than 15% of them singletons. Sequencing was carried out using blood. The receptor set was obtained from a woman between 18 and 29 years old with Graves' hyperthyroidism.

Worth noting for this clonotype: This may be a read error: a much more frequent sequence differs by one nucleotide. This rearrangement joins TRBV14 to TRBJ1-1; D unclear. CDR1 SGHDN and CDR2 FVKESK come from the germline V gene. Trimming stripped 1 base from V and 2 bases from J, with 17 bases between. The CDR3 length is 17 residues. This CDR3 is CASSQAIRGDLNTEAFF. In nucleotides, the CDR3 is TGTGCCAGCAGCCAAGCGATCCGGGGTGACCTTAACACTGAAGCTTTCTTT.

This clonotype was counted at least ten times. The chain couples TRBV7-9 to TRBJ2-3, with 9 bases that match TRBD2. Germline CDR1 and CDR2: SEHNR and FQNEAQ (reference sequence). V dropped 6 bases and J dropped 2; count of bases not matched to a gene: 9. This CDR3 spans 16 amino acids. The DNA for the CDR3 is TGTGCCAGCAGGACCGATAGCGGGGGAACCACAGATACGCAGTATTTT. This translates into CASRTDSGGTTDTQYF. Variable domain in full (rest from reference TRBV7-9 and TRBJ2-3): DTGVSQNPRHKITKRGQNVTFRCDPISEHNRLYWYRQTLGQGPEFLTYFQNEAQLEKSRLLSDRFSAERPKGSFSTLEIQRTEQGDSAMYLCASRTDSGGTTDTQYFGPGTRLTVL.

This clonotype showed up just once. This may come from a read error, since a much larger clone is one base off. The V gene is TRBV9, the J gene TRBJ2-2; 10 bases line up with TRBD1. Per germline, CDR1 SGDLS and CDR2 YYNGEE. This CDR3 comprises 15 residues. The CDR3 here is CASSATGGNTGEPFF. The CDR3 DNA reads TGTGCCAGCAGCGCGACAGGGGGCAACACCGGGGAGCCGTTTTTT. Supplemented by reference TRBV9 and TRBJ2-2, the full variable domain reads DSGVTQTPKHLITATGQRVTLRCSPRSGDLSVYWYQQSLDQGLQFLIQYYNGEERAKGNILERFSAQQFPDLHSELNLSSLELGDSALYFCASSATGGNTGEPFFGEGSRLTVL.

Comment on this clonotype: One base away lies a much larger clone, so this may be a sequencing read error. The chain has TRBV2 and TRBJ2-3; TRBD1 agrees at 8 bases. Germline values: CDR1 SNHLY, CDR2 FYNNEI. The CDR3 runs 16 residues. The CDR3 region is CASSARGQVSTDMQYF. The DNA for the CDR3 is TGTGCCAGCAGCGCTAGGGGACAGGTTAGCACAGATATGCAGTATTTT. The whole variable domain, filled in from reference TRBV2 and TRBJ2-3, reads EPEVTQTPSHQVTQMGQEVILRCVPISNHLYFYWYRQILGQKVEFLVSFYNNEISEKSEIFDDQFSVERPDGSNFTLKIRSTKLEDSAMYFCASSARGQVSTDMQYFGPGTRLTVL.

Here the CDR3 DNA reads TGCGCCAGCAGACCCCTAGCGGGGGTCAATGAGCAGTTCTTC. The encoded protein is CASRPLAGVNEQFF. This chain connects TRBV5-1 to TRBJ2-1, with TRBD2 identical over 10 bases. The CDR3 is 14 amino acids. Germline CDR1 is SGHRS and CDR2 is YFSETQ. Losses at the gene ends were 5 bases for V and 6 bases for J; bases not matched to a gene: 5.

This clonotype was detected ten times or more. The chain joins TRBV6-1 to TRBJ2-1, with 11 bases lining up with TRBD1. CDR1 and CDR2 (germline): MNHNS, SASEGT. The J segment lost 5 bases and the V segment lost 5 bases, leaving 5 bases of the junction unmatched. The length of the CDR3 is 15 residues. This CDR3 reads CASSWDRGNNNEQFF. The DNA for the CDR3 is TGTGCCAGCAGTTGGGACAGGGGGAACAACAATGAGCAGTTCTTC.

This clonotype was observed many times. V is TRBV20-1 and J is TRBJ2-1; TRBD1 is a possible D gene (5 bases). The V end lost 1 base, the J end lost 9 bases, and 19 bases lay between the germline ends. The germline gives CDR1 DFQATT, CDR2 SNEGSKA (reference sequence). The CDR3 consists of 15 residues. CDR3 sequence reads: CSARVVVRDTGEQFF. Written as DNA, the CDR3 is TGCAGTGCTAGAGTGGTGGTCAGGGATACTGGTGAGCAGTTCTTC.

This clonotype was detected ten times or more. The chain carries TRBV27 and TRBJ2-7, with D possibly matching TRBD2 (5 bases). Trimming shortened V by 1 base and J by 2 bases, and 9 bases separated the two germline ends. Germline loops: CDR1 MNHEY, CDR2 SMNVEV (reference sequence). The CDR3 extends over 14 amino acids. Written as DNA, the CDR3 is TGTGCCAGCAGTTTATGGGCCGGGGCCTACGAGCAGTACTTC. Its translation: CASSLWAGAYEQYF.

Ten or more counts support this clonotype. The rearrangement uses TRBV7-8 and TRBJ1-6, with TRBD1 identical over 8 bases. V trimming: 5 bases; J trimming: 7 bases; junction bases outside the gene matches: 10. Germline CDR1 is SGHVS and CDR2 is FQNEAQ. This CDR3 has 16 amino acids. The DNA for the CDR3 is TGTGCCAGCAGCCGCAGACAGGGGCTGGAAAATTCACCCCTCCACTTT. It encodes CASSRRQGLENSPLHF.

This clonotype was observed many times. This sequence joins TRBV28 and TRBJ2-7; 11 nucleotides align to TRBD1. V was pared by 6 bases and J by 3 bases, with 10 bases of the junction left unmatched. The CDR3 loop spans 16 amino acids. Germline CDR1 and CDR2: MDHEN and SYDVKM. For the CDR3, the DNA is TGTGCCAGCAGCCCTCGGACAGGGGGCACAGGCTACGAGCAGTACTTC. Protein sequence: CASSPRTGGTGYEQYF.

The genes are TRBV30 and TRBJ2-3, with a weak D call TRBD2 (7 bases). Germline V gene lookup returns CDR1 GTSNPN and CDR2 SVGIG (reference sequence). This CDR3 has 15 amino acids. Trimming stripped 3 bases from V and 1 base from J, with 14 bases between. The CDR3 sequence: CAWRRGAVGTDTQYF. The CDR3 DNA follows: TGTGCCTGGAGACGGGGGGCGGTGGGCACAGATACGCAGTATTTT.

V gene TRBV19 combines with J gene TRBJ2-3; either TRBD1 or TRBD2 may fit D (6 bases each). The V gene's germline CDR1 is LNHDA and CDR2 SQIVND (reference sequence). CDR3 length: 14 residues. Between the trimmed V and J ends, which lost 4 bases and 5 bases, there was a span of 13 bases. CDR3 sequence (DNA): TGTGCCAGTAGTACGGACGGAGGGGGAGATACGCAGTATTTT. Translated, it gives CASSTDGGGDTQYF. Looking up the rest from reference TRBV19 and TRBJ2-3 gives the full variable domain: DGGITQSPKYLFRKEGQNVTLSCEQNLNHDAMYWYRQDPGQGLRLIYYSQIVNDFQKGDIAEGYSVSREKKESFPLTVTSAQKNPTAFYLCASSTDGGGDTQYFGPGTRLTVL.

This clonotype was observed many times. The V call is TRBV3-1, the J call TRBJ2-7; unclear D gene. This CDR3 is 14 amino acids long. Germline V gene lookup returns CDR1 LGHDT and CDR2 YNNKEL (reference sequence). V shed 0 bases and J shed 1 base, with 7 bases lying between them. The CDR3 protein is CASSQDGSSYEQYF. The CDR3 nucleotides are TGTGCCAGCAGCCAAGACGGATCATCCTACGAGCAGTACTTC.

This clonotype has a handful of counts. A much larger clone is a single base away; this may be a read error. The genes are TRBV15 and TRBJ1-1; the D gene is possibly TRBD1 (6 bases). CDR1 and CDR2 (germline): LNHNV, YYDKDF (reference sequence). The CDR3 consists of 16 residues. The V end lost 5 bases, the J end lost 5 bases, and 21 bases lay between the germline ends. The chain's CDR3 is CATSWGTGIKGTEAFF. As DNA, the CDR3 is TGTGCCACCAGCTGGGGAACAGGGATCAAGGGGACTGAAGCTTTCTTT.

Only a few counts were recorded for this clonotype. The chain links TRBV7-9 to TRBJ2-2, with 7 bases that match TRBD2. After removal of 5 bases from V and 0 bases from J, the junction contained 6 bases not matched to a gene. This CDR3 region has 16 residues. The V gene's germline CDR1 is SEHNR and CDR2 FQNEAQ (reference sequence). CDR3 loop: CASSASRGANTGELFF. The CDR3 region has the DNA TGTGCCAGCAGCGCCAGTCGGGGGGCGAACACCGGGGAGCTGTTTTTT.

Ten or more counts support this clonotype. The rearrangement links TRBV11-2 to TRBJ1-5, with D uncertain. CDR3 size: 13 residues. Germline CDR1 SGHAT, CDR2 FQNNGV. Trimming took 5 bases from V and 3 from J, leaving 8 bases between them. The CDR3 nucleotides read TGTGCCAGCAGCGGACGGGACAATCAGCCCCAGCATTTT. Protein: CASSGRDNQPQHF.

V and J are TRBV18 and TRBJ1-3; 7 bases fit TRBD1. Per the germline V gene, CDR1 is KGHSH and CDR2 is LQKENI. J was trimmed by 4 bases and V by 2 bases; bases with no gene match: 8. The CDR3 is made up of 16 amino acids. The CDR3 DNA reads as TGTGCCAGCTCACCATTCGCCGGGACAGAGGGAAACACCATATATTTT. Its protein product is CASSPFAGTEGNTIYF. Variable domain in full (rest from reference TRBV18 and TRBJ1-3): NAGVMQNPRHLVRRRGQEARLRCSPMKGHSHVYWYRQLPEEGLKFMVYLQKENIIDESGMPKERFSAEFPKEGPSILRIQQVVRGDSAAYFCASSPFAGTEGNTIYFGEGSWLTVV.

The chain joins TRBV7-8 to TRBJ2-7; 8 positions match TRBD2. The CDR3 sequence is 17 residues long. The germline CDR1 and CDR2 sequences are SGHVS and FQNEAQ. After removal of 2 bases from V and 3 bases from J, the junction contained 12 bases not matched to a gene. CDR3: CASSLTPGLGNDYEQYF. CDR3 in DNA: TGTGCCAGCAGCTTAACTCCGGGACTAGGTAACGACTACGAGCAGTACTTC.